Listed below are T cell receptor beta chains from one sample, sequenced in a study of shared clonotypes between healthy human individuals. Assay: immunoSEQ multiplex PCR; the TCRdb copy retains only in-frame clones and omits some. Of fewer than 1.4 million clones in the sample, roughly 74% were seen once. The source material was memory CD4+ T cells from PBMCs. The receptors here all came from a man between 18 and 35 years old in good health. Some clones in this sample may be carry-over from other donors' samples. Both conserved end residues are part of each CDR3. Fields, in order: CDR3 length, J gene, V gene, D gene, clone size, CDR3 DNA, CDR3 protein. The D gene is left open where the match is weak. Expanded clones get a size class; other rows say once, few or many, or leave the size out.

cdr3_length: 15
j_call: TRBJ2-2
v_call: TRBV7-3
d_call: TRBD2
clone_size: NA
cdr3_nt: TGTGCCAGCAGCCCGGGACTAGGGAACACCGGGGAGCTGTTTTTT
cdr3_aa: CASSPGLGNTGELFF

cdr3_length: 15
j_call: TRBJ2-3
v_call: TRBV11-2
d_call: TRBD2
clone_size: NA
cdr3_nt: TGTGCCAGCAGCCTAGCGGGGGGGAACACAGATACGCAGTATTTT
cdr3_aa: CASSLAGGNTDTQYF

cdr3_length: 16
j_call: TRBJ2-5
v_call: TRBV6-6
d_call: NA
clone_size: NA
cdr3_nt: TGTGCCAGCAGTTATTTCCTAGTGGGGAACCAAGAGACCCAGTACTTC
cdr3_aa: CASSYFLVGNQETQYF

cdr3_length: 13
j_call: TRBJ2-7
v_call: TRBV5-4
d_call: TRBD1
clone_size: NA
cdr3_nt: TGTGCCAGCAGCGGATACAGGGGCAACGAGCAGTACTTC
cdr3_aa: CASSGYRGNEQYF

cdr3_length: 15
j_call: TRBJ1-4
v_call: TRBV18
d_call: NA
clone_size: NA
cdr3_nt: TGTGCCAGCTCACCTTCGGATCGGAGAGTTGAAAAACTGTTTTTT
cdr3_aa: CASSPSDRRVEKLFF

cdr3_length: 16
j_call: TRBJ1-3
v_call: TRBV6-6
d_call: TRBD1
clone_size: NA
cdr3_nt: TGTGCCAGCAGTCGTCCCGGGACAGGGGTGGGAAACACCATATATTTT
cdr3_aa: CASSRPGTGVGNTIYF

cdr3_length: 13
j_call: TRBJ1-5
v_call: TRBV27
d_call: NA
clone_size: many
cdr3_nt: TGTGCCAGCAGTTTAATGTGGGATCAGCCCCAGCATTTT
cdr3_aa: CASSLMWDQPQHF

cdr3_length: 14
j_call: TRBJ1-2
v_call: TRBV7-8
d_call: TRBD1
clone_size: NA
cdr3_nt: TGTGCCAGCAGCACCCGGACAGGGGACGCGGGCTACACCTTC
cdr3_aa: CASSTRTGDAGYTF

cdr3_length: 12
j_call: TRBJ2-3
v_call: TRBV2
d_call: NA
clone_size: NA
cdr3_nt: TGTGCCAGCACGGTTGGCACAGATACGCAGTATTTT
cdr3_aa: CASTVGTDTQYF

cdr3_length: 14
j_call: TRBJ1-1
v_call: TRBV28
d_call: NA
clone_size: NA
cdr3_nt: TGTGCCAGCAGTTTGTCTGGGAGCCACACTGAAGCTTTCTTT
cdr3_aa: CASSLSGSHTEAFF

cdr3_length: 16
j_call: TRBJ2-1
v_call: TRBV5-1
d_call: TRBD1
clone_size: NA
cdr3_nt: TGCGCCAGCAGCCAAATGCCCCAGGGGGCTTCCAATGAGCAGTTCTTC
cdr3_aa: CASSQMPQGASNEQFF

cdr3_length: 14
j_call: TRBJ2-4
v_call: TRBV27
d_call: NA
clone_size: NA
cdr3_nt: TGTGCCAGCAGTTTATCCGGGAATCCGAACATTCAGTACTTC
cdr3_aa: CASSLSGNPNIQYF

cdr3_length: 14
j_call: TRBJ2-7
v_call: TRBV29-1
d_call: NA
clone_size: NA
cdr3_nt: TGCAGCGTTGCCACGCGGCTGACTGGGTACGAGCAGTACTTC
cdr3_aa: CSVATRLTGYEQYF

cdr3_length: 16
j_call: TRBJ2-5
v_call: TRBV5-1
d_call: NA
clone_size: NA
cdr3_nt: TGCGCCAGCAGCTTGGAGGTCGGCCGAGGTGGGGAGACCCAGTACTTC
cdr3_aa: CASSLEVGRGGETQYF

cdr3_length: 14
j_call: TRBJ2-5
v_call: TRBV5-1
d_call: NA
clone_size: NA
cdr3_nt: TGCGCCAGCAGCTTGACGGACAACCAAGAGACCCAGTACTTC
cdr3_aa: CASSLTDNQETQYF

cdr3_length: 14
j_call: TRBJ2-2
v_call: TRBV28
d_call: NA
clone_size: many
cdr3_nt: TGTGCCAGCAATAAAGAAATTCAGGCCGGGGAGCTGTTTTTT
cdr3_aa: CASNKEIQAGELFF

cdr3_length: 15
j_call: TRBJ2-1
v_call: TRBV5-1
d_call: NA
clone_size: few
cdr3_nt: TGCGCCAGCAGCTTGGCGCCAGGGGCCCACAATGAGCAGTTCTTC
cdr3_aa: CASSLAPGAHNEQFF

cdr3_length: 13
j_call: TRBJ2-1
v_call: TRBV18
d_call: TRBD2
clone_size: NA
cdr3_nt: TGTGCCAGCTCACCGGGAGGGCCTAATGAGCAGTTCTTC
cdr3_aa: CASSPGGPNEQFF

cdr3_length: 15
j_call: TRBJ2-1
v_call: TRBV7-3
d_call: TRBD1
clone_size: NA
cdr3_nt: TGTGCCAGCAGCTCAGGACAGGGCGCCTACAATGAGCAGTTCTTC
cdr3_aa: CASSSGQGAYNEQFF

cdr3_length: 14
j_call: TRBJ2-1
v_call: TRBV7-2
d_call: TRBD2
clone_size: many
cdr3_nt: TGTGCCAGCAGCCTACTAGCGGGGGACAATGAGCAGTTCTTC
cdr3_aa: CASSLLAGDNEQFF